A single sample is the source of the 10 T cell receptor beta chains below, sequenced in a study of blood T cells in healthy people across ages. Next came a second PCR, run for roughly 7 to 12 cycles, which used a sample-barcoded 5' primer along with a J-beta primer mix. Each CDR3 protein is one row after TCRdb ran MiXCR on the 5' RACE reads. The sample records 1.4 million or so distinct CDR3 sequences, about 42% being singletons. The sample was blood. The receptors come from a woman in her late teens or twenties in good health.

This clonotype was seen once. The chain carries TRBV2 and TRBJ2-4; D remains ambiguous. Trimming removed 1 base at V and 15 bases at J, with 10 bases between. The germline CDR1 and CDR2 sequences are SNHLY and FYNNEI. This CDR3 spans 11 amino acids. The CDR3 loop reads CASSEDWMAYF. The DNA of the CDR3 is TGTGCCAGCAGTGAAGACTGGATGGCGTACTTC.

This clonotype was found once. The V gene is TRBV5-1, the J gene TRBJ1-2; D remains ambiguous. CDR1 and CDR2 (germline): SGHRS, YFSETQ. V shed 3 bases and J shed 6 bases, with 12 bases lying between them. The CDR3 spans 13 residues. The CDR3 protein is CASSYNTGDGYTF. DNA of the CDR3: TGCGCCAGCAGCTACAACACGGGTGATGGCTACACCTTC.

The genes are TRBV12-3 or TRBV12-4 and TRBJ2-5, with 8 bases aligning to TRBD1. Trimming took 5 bases from V and 2 from J; bases not matched to a gene: 7. The CDR3 contains 15 residues. The CDR3 bases are TGTGCCAGCAGTAGGCGACAGGGGAATCAAGAGACCCAGTACTTC. This translates into CASSRRQGNQETQYF.

The chain employs TRBV4-3 and TRBJ1-1, with 9 bases identical to TRBD1. Germline CDR1 is LGHNA and CDR2 is YSLEER. With 0 bases clipped from V and 9 bases from J, the junction kept 11 bases outside the gene matches. The CDR3 length is 16 residues. CDR3 bases: TGCGCCAGCAGCCAAGATAGTCCGGGACAGGGTTCTAAAGCTTTCTTT. Translating it yields CASSQDSPGQGSKAFF.

The rearrangement joins TRBV6-2 or TRBV6-3 to TRBJ2-1, with D maybe TRBD2 (6 bases). The CDR3 spans 17 residues. Looked up from germline, CDR1 is MNHEY and CDR2 is SVGEGT. V lost 6 bases, J lost 10 bases, and 28 bases lay in between. CDR3 amino acids: CASSRRPGSHAEGEQFF. Here the CDR3 DNA reads TGTGCCAGCAGCCGCAGACCGGGCTCACACGCGGAGGGAGAGCAGTTCTTC.

This clonotype came up a few times. This chain uses TRBV7-2 with TRBJ1-3; D gene unclear. This CDR3 comprises 12 residues. Germline CDR1 reads SGHTA; CDR2 reads FQGNSA. V lost 5 bases to trimming and J lost 11 bases, with 13 bases between them. CDR3 residues: CASSRAIGAIYF. The CDR3 DNA is TGTGCCAGCAGCCGGGCTATAGGCGCCATATATTTT.

This rearrangement joins TRBV2 to TRBJ1-2; 7 bases are shared with TRBD1. CDR1 and CDR2 from the germline V gene are SNHLY and FYNNEI. The CDR3 contains 16 residues. V dropped 8 bases and J dropped 3; count of bases not matched to a gene: 15. In DNA form, the CDR3 reads TGTGCCAGCGGAGGGAGTAGGGGGCGAAGAGACTATGGCTACACCTTC. Translated, it gives CASGGSRGRRDYGYTF.

The chain combines TRBV14 with TRBJ2-2, with D possibly being TRBD1 (6 bases). V was cut by 4 bases and J by 5 bases, with 14 bases left in between. CDR3 length: 15 residues. Germline CDR1 SGHDN, CDR2 FVKESK. CDR3 sequence (DNA): TGTGCCAGCAGCCTCGAAAGGGGGTTTACCGGGGAGCTGTTTTTT. Translating gives CASSLERGFTGELFF.

The genes are TRBV29-1 and TRBJ2-1; 10 bases align to TRBD1. The CDR3 length is 12 residues. J gave up 8 bases and V 8 bases, and 6 bases lay outside the gene matches. Germline V lookup: CDR1 SQVTM, CDR2 ANQGSEA. CDR3 DNA sequence: TGCAGCACGGACAGGGGGGGTGATGAGCAGTTCTTC. Translating gives CSTDRGGDEQFF.

The rearrangement joins TRBV29-1 to TRBJ2-5, with D possibly being TRBD1 (7 bases). The DNA end is more similar to TRBJ2-7, so the J call may be wrong. The CDR3 loop spans 12 amino acids. CDR1 SQVTM and CDR2 ANQGSEA come from the germline V gene. Here the CDR3 DNA reads TGCAGCGCGGGGGACAGCACTGACGAGCAGTACTTC. The encoded protein is CSAGDSTDEQYF.